The present TCR beta chain was sequenced within a study of neoadjuvant anti-PD-1 for oral cavity cancer. Time point indicated: after neoadjuvant nivolumab, at surgical resection. Sequencing was performed with immunoSEQ multiplex PCR; in TCRdb, only in-frame clones are kept and a portion is missing. The sample holds under 7,000 clones, 50% to 65% seen once. This TCR was recovered from a person between 40 and 80 years old with oral cavity squamous cell carcinoma. The input for sequencing was tumor tissue, taken after nivolumab (anti-PD-1) treatment.

CDR3 DNA: TGTGCCACCAAGGAGGGCTGGACTGAAGCTTTCTTT. It encodes CATKEGWTEAFF. The chain employs TRBV6-1 and TRBJ1-1; D gene uncertain. V lost 10 bases and J lost 5, with 14 bases in between. CDR1 is MNHNS and CDR2 is SASEGT in the germline V gene. This CDR3 region has 12 residues.